The rows below give T cell receptor beta chains drawn from one sample of a study of blood T cell repertoires in COVID-19. The table came from immunoSEQ multiplex PCR; TCRdb's copy has only in-frame clones and leaves some out. This table has approximately 300,000 clones, 89% appearing once. Sequenced: PBMCs or T cells enriched from blood (not recorded which). These receptors were obtained from a man aged 55 to 70 who had recovered from COVID-19. The CDR3 runs from the conserved cysteine through the conserved F or W. The D gene is left open where the match is weak. Only some rows state a clone size, as once, few, many or a class for expanded clones.

D gene: .
clone size: .
J gene: TRBJ2-3
V gene: TRBV6-5
CDR3 DNA: TGTGCCAGCAGGTTAGAGGGCACAGATACGCAGTATTTT
CDR3 protein: CASRLEGTDTQYF

D gene: TRBD1
clone size: .
J gene: TRBJ2-3
V gene: TRBV6-6
CDR3 DNA: TGTGCCAGCAGTTCCCGGGACAGAGGCACAGATACGCAGTATTTT
CDR3 protein: CASSSRDRGTDTQYF

D gene: TRBD2
clone size: .
J gene: TRBJ2-7
V gene: TRBV11-2
CDR3 DNA: TGTGCCAGCAGCTTATCTGGCCCGACCAGACTAGCATCCCTTTACGAGCAGTACTTC
CDR3 protein: CASSLSGPTRLASLYEQYF

D gene: TRBD2
clone size: once
J gene: TRBJ2-1
V gene: TRBV27
CDR3 DNA: TGTGCCAGCAGTGCCAGTCGCCTAGCGGGCTACAATGAGCAGTTCTTC
CDR3 protein: CASSASRLAGYNEQFF

D gene: TRBD1
clone size: .
J gene: TRBJ1-2
V gene: TRBV5-1
CDR3 DNA: TGCGCCAGCAGCTTGATACCTGAGGACAGGGGCTACACCTTC
CDR3 protein: CASSLIPEDRGYTF

D gene: .
clone size: .
J gene: TRBJ2-7
V gene: TRBV7-9
CDR3 DNA: TGTGCCAGCAGCTTAGACGGGGGTTCGTACGAGCAGTACTTC
CDR3 protein: CASSLDGGSYEQYF

D gene: TRBD1
clone size: .
J gene: TRBJ1-1
V gene: TRBV7-9
CDR3 DNA: TGTGCCAGCAGCTTCGCCGGGACAGGGAACACTGAAGCTTTCTTT
CDR3 protein: CASSFAGTGNTEAFF

D gene: TRBD2
clone size: .
J gene: TRBJ2-2
V gene: TRBV9
CDR3 DNA: TGTGCCAGCAGCGTAGTGGTGGGAGGGAGAGCGAACACCGGGGAGCTGTTTTTT
CDR3 protein: CASSVVVGGRANTGELFF

D gene: TRBD2
clone size: .
J gene: TRBJ2-3
V gene: TRBV5-1
CDR3 DNA: TGCGCCAGCAGCCCGTGGACTAGCAACTTCGCGGATACGCAGTATTTT
CDR3 protein: CASSPWTSNFADTQYF

D gene: .
clone size: once
J gene: TRBJ1-6
V gene: TRBV9
CDR3 DNA: TGTGCCAGCAGCCCTCCGGGACTTTATAATTCACCCCTCCACTTT
CDR3 protein: CASSPPGLYNSPLHF

D gene: TRBD1
clone size: few
J gene: TRBJ2-2
V gene: TRBV28
CDR3 DNA: TGTGCCAGCAGTTTATGGACCGGGACAGACACCGGGGAGCTGTTTTTT
CDR3 protein: CASSLWTGTDTGELFF

D gene: TRBD2
clone size: .
J gene: TRBJ2-1
V gene: TRBV11-2
CDR3 DNA: TGTGCCAGCAGCTTCCCCACTACTAGCGGGAGTACCTACAATGAGCAGTTCTTC
CDR3 protein: CASSFPTTSGSTYNEQFF

D gene: TRBD1
clone size: .
J gene: TRBJ1-6
V gene: TRBV28
CDR3 DNA: TGTGCCAGCAGAACGACCCGGGACAGGGATAATTCACCCCTCCACTTT
CDR3 protein: CASRTTRDRDNSPLHF

D gene: TRBD2
clone size: .
J gene: TRBJ2-5
V gene: TRBV11-2
CDR3 DNA: TGTGCCAGCAGCTCGAGTTGGGAGGGGGAGACCCAGTACTTC
CDR3 protein: CASSSSWEGETQYF

D gene: TRBD2
clone size: .
J gene: TRBJ2-3
V gene: TRBV3-1/TRBV3-2
CDR3 DNA: TGTGCCAGCAGCCTACTAGCGGGAGGGGCAGATACGCAGTATTTT
CDR3 protein: CASSLLAGGADTQYF

D gene: TRBD1
clone size: few
J gene: TRBJ2-3
V gene: TRBV7-9
CDR3 DNA: TGTGCCAGCAGCTTAGGAGTGACAGGGGGCCGGACAGATACGCAGTATTTT
CDR3 protein: CASSLGVTGGRTDTQYF

D gene: TRBD2
clone size: .
J gene: TRBJ2-1
V gene: TRBV11-3
CDR3 DNA: TGTGCCAGCAGCCCCAGAACAACTAGCGGGACAAACAATGAGCAGTTCTTC
CDR3 protein: CASSPRTTSGTNNEQFF

D gene: TRBD1
clone size: .
J gene: TRBJ1-1
V gene: TRBV30
CDR3 DNA: TGTGCCTGGAGTGTACGACAGGGGGGAAATGAAGCTTTCTTT
CDR3 protein: CAWSVRQGGNEAFF

D gene: TRBD2
clone size: .
J gene: TRBJ2-7
V gene: TRBV28
CDR3 DNA: TGTGCCAGCAGTTTAGCGGGAGGGCCAATATACGAGCAGTACTTC
CDR3 protein: CASSLAGGPIYEQYF

D gene: TRBD2
clone size: .
J gene: TRBJ2-7
V gene: TRBV3-1/TRBV3-2
CDR3 DNA: TGTGCCAGCAGCCTCGGACTAGCGCAACTCTACGAGCAGTACTTC
CDR3 protein: CASSLGLAQLYEQYF

D gene: TRBD2
clone size: .
J gene: TRBJ2-7
V gene: TRBV11-2
CDR3 DNA: TGTGCCAGTTCCGGGACTAGTCGTTCCGAGCAGTACTTC
CDR3 protein: CASSGTSRSEQYF

D gene: .
clone size: .
J gene: TRBJ1-1
V gene: TRBV5-1
CDR3 DNA: TGCGCCAGCAGCTTGTTGCCAGTCATGAACACTGAAGCTTTCTTT
CDR3 protein: CASSLLPVMNTEAFF